One sample yielded the 4 T cell receptor beta chains listed below, sequenced in a study of CDR3 diversity in severe acne. TCRdb fed the PCR reads into MiXCR, producing one record per CDR3 protein. The sample includes roughly 79,000 distinct CDR3 sequences, around 50% of them seen just once. Source material: blood. These receptors all stem from a male donor with severe acne vulgaris.

This chain uses TRBV7-2 with TRBJ2-3, with TRBD1 identical over 8 bases. The V gene end was trimmed by 5 bases and the J gene end by 1 base; junction bases not matched to a gene: 11. This CDR3 spans 17 amino acids. Germline lookup yields CDR1 SGHTA and CDR2 FQGNSA. The CDR3, as DNA: TGTGCCAGCAGCGCTGACAGGGGCGGGACCGGCACAGATACGCAGTATTTT. Translating gives CASSADRGGTGTDTQYF. The whole variable domain, filled in from reference TRBV7-2 and TRBJ2-3, reads GAGVSQSPSNKVTEKGKDVELRCDPISGHTALYWYRQSLGQGLEFLIYFQGNSAPDKSGLPSDRFSAERTGGSVSTLTIQRTQQEDSAVYLCASSADRGGTGTDTQYFGPGTRLTVL.

The chain recombines TRBV15 with TRBJ1-2; 8 bases agree with TRBD1. The CDR3 is 18 amino acids. J was trimmed by 4 bases and V by 3 bases; bases with no gene match: 16. CDR1 and CDR2 from the germline V gene are LNHNV and YYDKDF (reference sequence). The CDR3 nucleotides are TGTGCCACCAGCAGGTCCGCATTTCAGGGGGCTAATGGCTATGGCTACACCTTC. It yields the protein CATSRSAFQGANGYGYTF.

The gene calls are TRBV11-2 and TRBJ2-2; 7 nucleotides line up with TRBD1. Trimming took 3 bases from V and 0 from J; bases not matched to a gene: 4. The CDR3 length is 16 residues. Germline assignment: CDR1 SGHAT and CDR2 FQNNGV. The CDR3 loop reads CASSFPGTANTGELFF. As DNA, the CDR3 is TGTGCCAGCAGCTTCCCAGGGACAGCGAACACCGGGGAGCTGTTTTTT.

This clonotype came up many times. The rearrangement joins TRBV5-1 to TRBJ2-3; D might be TRBD1 (5 bases). Germline V gene lookup returns CDR1 SGHRS and CDR2 YFSETQ. V shed 3 bases and J shed 2 bases, with 10 bases lying between them. This CDR3 contains 14 residues. The CDR3 nucleotides read TGCGCCAGCAGCTCCGACAGCTTCACAGATACGCAGTATTTT. Amino acid sequence: CASSSDSFTDTQYF.